These 12 T cell receptor beta chains came from one sample sequenced in a study of blood T cell repertoires in COVID-19. Produced via immunoSEQ multiplex PCR; TCRdb's table is partial and in-frame only. This sample has around 370,000 clones; 85% to 90% occur once, and the top ten carry about 1.2%. The specimen was PBMCs or T cells enriched from blood (not recorded which). The receptors come from a woman younger than 30 who had recovered from COVID-19.

This sequence joins TRBV14 and TRBJ1-4; 9 bases match TRBD1. The length of the CDR3 is 18 residues. Trimming cost V 1 base and J 3 bases; bases outside gene matches: 9. CDR1 SGHDN and CDR2 FVKESK come from the germline V gene. The CDR3 bases are TGTGCCAGCAGCCAAGTGACGTCCGGGACAGGGTCTAATGAAAAACTGTTTTTT. Translated: CASSQVTSGTGSNEKLFF.

This rearrangement joins TRBV5-1 to TRBJ1-4; D might be TRBD1 (6 bases). Per germline, CDR1 SGHRS and CDR2 YFSETQ. V was cut by 5 bases and J by 6 bases, with 11 bases left in between. The CDR3 length is 13 residues. This CDR3 is CASRRTVDEKLFF. Here the CDR3 DNA reads TGCGCCAGCAGGAGGACAGTGGATGAAAAACTGTTTTTT.

The chain carries TRBV9 and TRBJ2-1; 16 bases agree with TRBD2. CDR1 SGDLS and CDR2 YYNGEE come from the germline V gene. The CDR3 runs 15 residues. The ends lost 3 bases at V and 8 bases at J; junction bases unmatched: 2. The CDR3 coding sequence is TGTGCCAGCAGCGCTGGGACTAGCGGGGGGGATGAGCAGTTCTTC. The encoded protein is CASSAGTSGGDEQFF.

The chain employs TRBV7-2 and TRBJ1-6; the match to TRBD1 covers 8 bases. V was clipped by 5 bases and J by 10 bases; unmatched bases: 13. This CDR3 has 16 amino acids. Germline CDR1 is SGHTA and CDR2 is FQGNSA. The chain's CDR3 is CASSPQGQGTNSPLHF. CDR3 bases: TGTGCCAGCAGCCCCCAAGGACAGGGTACAAACTCACCCCTCCACTTT.

The chain recombines TRBV5-1 with TRBJ1-5; 7 bases match TRBD1. From germline, CDR1 is SGHRS and CDR2 YFSETQ. The CDR3 spans 15 residues. Trimming cost V 4 bases and J 6 bases; bases outside gene matches: 10. CDR3 residues: CASSQTGSYAQPQHF. As DNA, the CDR3 is TGCGCCAGCAGCCAGACAGGGAGTTATGCTCAGCCCCAGCATTTT.

The CDR3 protein is CASSSGGDNEQFF. CDR3 DNA sequence: TGTGCCAGTAGTAGCGGGGGGGACAATGAGCAGTTCTTC. The rearrangement joins TRBV19 to TRBJ2-1, with 9 bases fitting TRBD2. CDR3 length: 13 amino acids. Germline lookup yields CDR1 LNHDA and CDR2 SQIVND (reference sequence). Trimming removed 4 bases from V and 5 bases from J; junction bases left unmatched: 0.

V is TRBV4-1 and J is TRBJ2-5, with a possible D match to TRBD2 (5 bases). The germline CDR1 and CDR2 sequences are MGHRA and YSYEKL. This CDR3 contains 14 residues. Trimming removed 0 bases at V and 5 bases at J, with 10 bases between. The CDR3 DNA reads TGCGCCAGCAGCCAAGAAGTGCGGGTGGAGACCCAGTACTTC. Amino acid sequence: CASSQEVRVETQYF.

This chain connects TRBV18 to TRBJ1-2; perhaps TRBD1 as D (5 bases). CDR1 is KGHSH and CDR2 is LQKENI in the germline V gene. The CDR3 consists of 14 residues. V was clipped by 7 bases and J by 4 bases, with 16 bases between them. CDR3 amino acids: CASLPGPRAYGYTF. CDR3 nucleotide sequence: TGTGCCAGCTTACCGGGGCCCCGGGCCTATGGCTACACCTTC.

The rearrangement joins TRBV6-2 or TRBV6-3 to TRBJ2-1; 8 positions match TRBD1. Germline assignment: CDR1 MNHEY and CDR2 SVGEGT. The CDR3 has 21 residues. V lost 0 bases to trimming and J lost 8 bases; unmatched junction nucleotides: 24. CDR3 region: CASSYSRVALKGQDDWDEQFF. CDR3 DNA: TGTGCCAGCAGTTACTCGAGGGTCGCGCTTAAGGGACAGGACGACTGGGATGAGCAGTTCTTC.

This clone was found once. The genes are TRBV11-1 and TRBJ1-2, with TRBD1 as a possible D gene (6 bases). Trimming removed 3 bases at V and 4 bases at J, with 12 bases between. The germline gives CDR1 SGHAT, CDR2 FQDESV (reference sequence). The CDR3 is 14 residues long. The CDR3: CASSLRTASYGYTF. The CDR3 bases are TGTGCCAGCAGCTTGCGGACAGCCTCCTATGGCTACACCTTC. Together with reference TRBV11-1 and TRBJ1-2, the CDR3 gives the full variable domain: EAEVAQSPRYKITEKSQAVAFWCDPISGHATLYWYRQILGQGPELLVQFQDESVVDDSQLPKDRFSAERLKGVDSTLKIQPAELGDSAMYLCASSLRTASYGYTFGSGTRLTVV.

This clone was picked up one time. The chain combines TRBV6-5 with TRBJ2-7; D not resolved. In germline, CDR1 is MNHEY, CDR2 SVGAGI. V lost 4 bases to trimming and J lost 4 bases, with 11 bases between them. CDR3 length: 13 amino acids. This chain's CDR3 is CASSSAQRYEQYF. In DNA, the CDR3 is TGTGCCAGCAGTTCCGCCCAGAGGTACGAGCAGTACTTC.

There are a few counts of this clone. The gene calls are TRBV5-4 and TRBJ1-1; 8 bases match TRBD1. J was trimmed by 1 base and V by 4 bases; bases with no gene match: 6. Germline V gives CDR1 SGHNT, CDR2 YYREEE (reference sequence). The CDR3 spans 15 residues. The CDR3 reads CASSPGQVPNTEAFF. DNA of the CDR3: TGTGCCAGCAGCCCGGGACAGGTCCCGAACACTGAAGCTTTCTTT.